The next 26 T cell receptor beta chains were all read from a single sample in a study of blood T cell repertoires in COVID-19. Method: immunoSEQ multiplex PCR; TCRdb's copy keeps in-frame clones and lacks some. The sample shows 250,000 to 350,000 clones, about 88% of them seen only once. The specimen sequenced was peripheral blood. The receptors originated from a human donor with COVID-19, enrolled during active disease. The donor label of this sample is uncertain.

The rearrangement joins TRBV30 to TRBJ2-3; maybe TRBD2 (5 bases). CDR1 and CDR2 (germline): GTSNPN, SVGIG (reference sequence). The CDR3 loop spans 14 amino acids. Trimming shortened V by 0 bases and J by 0 bases, and 7 bases separated the two germline ends. CDR3 DNA: TGTGCCTGGAGTGTAGGGAGAAGCACAGATACGCAGTATTTT. Amino acids: CAWSVGRSTDTQYF.

This chain joins TRBV7-2 and TRBJ2-3; 12 bases fit TRBD2. CDR3 size: 17 residues. V was pared by 5 bases and J by 0 bases, with 6 bases of the junction left unmatched. Germline assignment: CDR1 SGHTA and CDR2 FQGNSA. CDR3 sequence (DNA): TGTGCCAGCAGCCCCCGGACTAGCGGGGTTAGCACAGATACGCAGTATTTT. Amino acids: CASSPRTSGVSTDTQYF.

The chain has TRBV10-2 and TRBJ1-3; D ambiguous. The CDR3 has 16 amino acids. The V gene lost 0 bases and the J gene lost 4 bases, with 13 bases spanning the gap. CDR1 and CDR2 (germline): WSHSY, SAAADI. The CDR3 DNA sequence: TGCGCCAGCAGTGAGTCGTTGGGTCCGCGGGGAAACACCATATATTTT. Its translation is CASSESLGPRGNTIYF.

The chain carries TRBV2 and TRBJ1-2; D is perhaps TRBD1 (5 bases). Deletions cut 7 bases from V and 0 bases from J, with 9 bases between. Germline V gene sequence: CDR1 SNHLY, CDR2 FYNNEI. The CDR3 runs 13 residues. The CDR3 loop reads CASMGGSNYGYTF. The CDR3 nucleotides read TGTGCCAGCATGGGGGGGTCTAACTATGGCTACACCTTC.

V and J are TRBV20-1 and TRBJ2-1; D is tentatively TRBD1 or TRBD2 (5 bases each). V lost 3 bases to trimming and J lost 9 bases, with 18 bases between them. The CDR3 is made up of 14 amino acids. Germline V gene data show CDR1 as DFQATT and CDR2 as SNEGSKA (reference sequence). CDR3 sequence (DNA): TGCAGTGCTAGTGGGGCTCTACTAGGTGGTGAGCAGTTCTTC. Protein sequence: CSASGALLGGEQFF.

This chain links TRBV27 with TRBJ2-1; tentative D call: TRBD1 (5 bases). Trimming took 6 bases from V and 6 from J, leaving 15 bases between them. Germline CDR1 reads MNHEY; CDR2 reads SMNVEV (reference sequence). The CDR3 sequence is 14 residues long. The CDR3 reads CASSRQTLANEQFF. The DNA of the CDR3 is TGTGCCAGCAGCCGACAGACTTTAGCCAATGAGCAGTTCTTC.

This chain joins TRBV4-1 and TRBJ1-1, with D possibly TRBD1 on 6 matching bases. This CDR3 region has 16 residues. The germline V gene has CDR1 MGHRA and CDR2 YSYEKL. V lost 1 base and J 5 bases, leaving 17 bases between the germline ends. The CDR3 region is CASSQGAPGEGTEAFF. In DNA, the CDR3 is TGCGCCAGCAGCCAAGGCGCCCCAGGGGAGGGAACTGAAGCTTTCTTT.

CDR3 protein: CATSDATSFHEQYF. The CDR3, as DNA: TGTGCCACCAGTGACGCCACTAGCTTCCACGAGCAGTACTTC. The chain uses TRBV24-1 and TRBJ2-7; D possibly corresponds to TRBD2 (6 bases). Germline V CDR1 and CDR2: KGHDR, SFDVKD. V was trimmed by 4 bases and J by 5 bases, leaving 14 bases between them. The CDR3 is 14 amino acids.

The chain has TRBV5-1 and TRBJ2-1, with 11 positions matching TRBD2. The J segment lost 5 bases and the V segment lost 3 bases, leaving 7 bases of the junction unmatched. Per germline, CDR1 SGHRS and CDR2 YFSETQ. This CDR3 is 16 amino acids long. The DNA of the CDR3 is TGCGCCAGCAGCTCACCGGGACTAGCGGCCCACAATGAGCAGTTCTTC. Translating it yields CASSSPGLAAHNEQFF.

The chain joins TRBV7-3 to TRBJ2-7; 9 bases are a match to TRBD2. The germline CDR1 and CDR2 sequences are SGHTA and FQGTGA. V trimming: 3 bases; J trimming: 8 bases; junction bases outside the gene matches: 11. This CDR3 region has 15 residues. The CDR3 reads CASSFSAGGLGKQYF. The CDR3, as DNA: TGTGCCAGCAGCTTCTCAGCGGGAGGCCTCGGAAAGCAGTACTTC. The full variable domain, in which reference TRBV7-3 and TRBJ2-7 provide the parts outside the CDR3, is GAGVSQTPSNKVTEKGKYVELRCDPISGHTALYWYRQSLGQGPEFLIYFQGTGAADDSGLPNDRFFAVRPEGSVSTLKIQRTERGDSAVYLCASSFSAGGLGKQYFGPGTRLTVT.

The V gene is TRBV2, the J gene TRBJ2-7; 10 bases line up with TRBD2. The J segment lost 3 bases and the V segment lost 3 bases, leaving 5 bases of the junction unmatched. Germline V lookup: CDR1 SNHLY, CDR2 FYNNEI. The CDR3 is 15 residues long. The CDR3: CASSETTSGIYEQYF. CDR3 DNA sequence: TGTGCCAGCAGTGAGACCACTAGCGGGATCTACGAGCAGTACTTC.

Here the CDR3 DNA reads TGTGCCACCCGGACAGCGAACACCGGGGAGCTGTTTTTT. It specifies CATRTANTGELFF. This chain connects TRBV19 to TRBJ2-2; possible D gene TRBD1, 6 bases. The CDR3 loop spans 13 amino acids. The V and J ends lost 10 bases and 0 bases respectively, with 9 bases between them. Germline CDR1 and CDR2: LNHDA and SQIVND (reference sequence).

The chain has TRBV5-1 and TRBJ2-7; perhaps TRBD1 as D (5 bases). The CDR3 extends over 14 amino acids. V dropped 7 bases and J dropped 5 bases, with 19 bases sitting between them. In germline, CDR1 is SGHRS, CDR2 YFSETQ. CDR3 nucleotide sequence: TGCGCCAGCCGAGCAGGCAGGGATAGAGACGAGCAGTACTTC. It translates to CASRAGRDRDEQYF.

The chain joins TRBV7-2 to TRBJ2-3; D not certain. This CDR3 spans 14 amino acids. Trimming cost V 6 bases and J 0 bases, with 10 bases left between them. Looked up from germline, CDR1 is SGHTA and CDR2 is FQGNSA. This CDR3 reads CASRSDISTDTQYF. The DNA of the CDR3 is TGTGCCAGCAGATCTGACATTAGCACAGATACGCAGTATTTT.

The chain employs TRBV3-1 (or the pseudogene TRBV3-2) and TRBJ2-5, with 8 positions matching TRBD2. Germline CDR1 and CDR2: LGHDT and YNNKEL (reference sequence). The CDR3 is 17 amino acids. J was trimmed by 1 base and V by 1 base; bases with no gene match: 8. The CDR3 coding sequence is TGTGCCAGCAGCCAAGGGACAACTAGCGGACTCCAAGAGACCCAGTACTTC. Protein: CASSQGTTSGLQETQYF.

DNA of the CDR3: TGCAGTGCTCTGGACAGGGAAAAACTGTTTTTT. Amino acid sequence: CSALDREKLFF. The chain recombines TRBV20-1 with TRBJ1-4; 7 nucleotides agree with TRBD1. This CDR3 contains 11 residues. Germline V gene sequence: CDR1 DFQATT, CDR2 SNEGSKA (reference sequence). V lost 5 bases to trimming and J lost 8 bases; unmatched junction nucleotides: 2.

This sequence joins TRBV19 and TRBJ2-2, with 9 bases aligning to TRBD1. From germline, CDR1 is LNHDA and CDR2 SQIVND (reference sequence). This CDR3 region has 15 residues. V lost 5 bases, J lost 5 bases, and 6 bases stayed unmatched. The DNA of the CDR3 is TGTGCCAGTAGTCCCCGGGACAGGGCTACCGGGGAGCTGTTTTTT. This sequence encodes CASSPRDRATGELFF.

The V gene is TRBV7-3, the J gene TRBJ2-7; TRBD2 is a possible D gene (6 bases). V gave up 2 bases and J gave up 7 bases, with 9 bases separating them. The CDR3 sequence is 12 residues long. Germline-derived CDR1 and CDR2 are SGHTA and FQGTGA. CDR3: CASSLAGGEQYF. CDR3 in DNA: TGTGCCAGCAGCTTAGCCGGAGGGGAGCAGTACTTC.

The chain is built from TRBV4-3 and TRBJ2-1; 11 nucleotides align to TRBD2. Germline-derived CDR1 and CDR2 are LGHNA and YSLEER. The V and J ends lost 4 bases and 9 bases, in that order; junction bases with no gene match: 5. The CDR3 has 14 residues. The CDR3 reads CASSPSGTSGEQFF. The DNA of the CDR3 is TGCGCCAGCAGCCCTTCCGGGACTAGCGGTGAGCAGTTCTTC.

This clone was detected only once. The V and J genes are TRBV30 and TRBJ1-2; 8 nucleotides agree with TRBD1. J was trimmed by 6 bases and V by 7 bases; bases with no gene match: 10. The CDR3 consists of 13 residues. Germline V gene data show CDR1 as GTSNPN and CDR2 as SVGIG (reference sequence). Here the CDR3 reads CASDRTGWDGYTF. In DNA, the CDR3 is TGTGCCTCCGACAGGACAGGGTGGGATGGCTACACCTTC.

The chain has TRBV7-8 and TRBJ2-7; D might be TRBD1 (5 bases). The germline gives CDR1 SGHVS, CDR2 FQNEAQ. Trimming removed 1 base at V and 2 bases at J, with 9 bases between. CDR3 size: 14 residues. CDR3 nucleotides: TGTGCCAGCAGCTTAGTCAGGGCACCCTACGAGCAGTACTTC. Its translation: CASSLVRAPYEQYF.

The gene calls are TRBV5-4 and TRBJ2-3, with D maybe TRBD2 (6 bases). This CDR3 contains 14 residues. Germline V lookup: CDR1 SGHNT, CDR2 YYREEE (reference sequence). V was clipped by 3 bases and J by 2 bases, with 10 bases between them. CDR3 sequence: CASSSGLSTDTQYF. The CDR3 coding sequence is TGTGCCAGCAGCTCGGGACTCTCCACAGATACGCAGTATTTT.

The chain recombines TRBV27 with TRBJ2-3, with TRBD1 identical over 9 bases. CDR3 size: 15 residues. Germline CDR1 is MNHEY and CDR2 is SMNVEV (reference sequence). V dropped 2 bases and J dropped 4; count of bases not matched to a gene: 4. The CDR3, as DNA: TGTGCCAGCAGTTTACTCCGACAGGGGGCAGATACGCAGTATTTT. As protein: CASSLLRQGADTQYF.

The chain couples TRBV14 to TRBJ1-2, with D unclear. Germline lookup yields CDR1 SGHDN and CDR2 FVKESK. The CDR3 contains 14 residues. The V end lost 6 bases, the J end lost 4 bases, and 15 bases lay between the germline ends. CDR3 coding DNA: TGTGCCAGCAGTTACGACTCAGGAGGCTATGGCTACACCTTC. Amino acids: CASSYDSGGYGYTF.

Remarks on this clone: Other DNA sequences from this sample encode an identical CDR3 as well. The chain is built from TRBV6-5 and TRBJ2-7; D is perhaps TRBD1 (6 bases). The germline V and J ends were trimmed by 2 bases and 0 bases, with 11 bases remaining between them. This CDR3 is built from 15 residues. In germline, CDR1 is MNHEY, CDR2 SVGAGI. DNA for the CDR3: TGTGCCAGCAGTTACCGGGGACATAGCTCCTACGAGCAGTACTTC. Translating it yields CASSYRGHSSYEQYF.

This sequence joins TRBV5-1 and TRBJ2-7; TRBD1 matches at 8 bases. The CDR3 is 13 residues long. Germline assignment: CDR1 SGHRS and CDR2 YFSETQ. After removal of 8 bases from V and 7 bases from J, the junction contained 11 bases not matched to a gene. CDR3 residues: CASRGQGFVEQYF. The CDR3 nucleotides are TGCGCCAGTCGCGGACAGGGATTTGTGGAGCAGTACTTC.